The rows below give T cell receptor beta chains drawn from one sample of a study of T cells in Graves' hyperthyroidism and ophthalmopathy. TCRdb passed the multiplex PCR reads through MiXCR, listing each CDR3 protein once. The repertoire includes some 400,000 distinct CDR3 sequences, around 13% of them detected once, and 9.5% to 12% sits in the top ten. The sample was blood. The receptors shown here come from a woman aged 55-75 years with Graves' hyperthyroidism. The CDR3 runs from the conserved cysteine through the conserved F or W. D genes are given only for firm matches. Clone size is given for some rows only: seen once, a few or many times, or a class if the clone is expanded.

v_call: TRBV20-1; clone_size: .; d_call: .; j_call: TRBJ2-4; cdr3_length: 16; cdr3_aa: CSARDYRELAKNIQYF; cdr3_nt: TGCAGTGCTAGAGACTACAGAGAACTAGCCAAAAACATTCAGTACTTC
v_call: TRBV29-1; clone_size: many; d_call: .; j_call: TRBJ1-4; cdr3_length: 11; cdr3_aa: CSVRALEKLFF; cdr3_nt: TGCAGCGTTAGGGCGTTAGAAAAACTGTTTTTT
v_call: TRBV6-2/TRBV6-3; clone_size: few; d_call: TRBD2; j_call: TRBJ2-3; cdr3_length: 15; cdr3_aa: CASRLSSGYTDTQYF; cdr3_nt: TGTGCCAGCAGGCTCTCTAGCGGATACACAGATACGCAGTATTTT
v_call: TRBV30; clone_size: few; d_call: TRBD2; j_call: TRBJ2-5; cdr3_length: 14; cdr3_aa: CACSGGLVRETQYF; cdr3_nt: TGTGCCTGCTCGGGAGGGCTGGTACGGGAGACCCAGTACTTC
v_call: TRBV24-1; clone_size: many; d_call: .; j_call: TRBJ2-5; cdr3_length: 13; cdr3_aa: CATGSPAAETQYF; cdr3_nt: TGTGCCACCGGGAGCCCCGCCGCAGAGACCCAGTACTTC
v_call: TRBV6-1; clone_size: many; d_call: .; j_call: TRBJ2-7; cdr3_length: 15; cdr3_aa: CASSAMLRTTYEQYF; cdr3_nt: TGTGCCAGCAGTGCCATGCTTCGGACCACCTACGAGCAGTACTTC
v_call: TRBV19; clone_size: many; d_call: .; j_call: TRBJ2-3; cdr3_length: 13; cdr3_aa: CASSWQDTDTQYF; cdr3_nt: TGTGCCAGTAGTTGGCAGGACACAGATACGCAGTATTTT
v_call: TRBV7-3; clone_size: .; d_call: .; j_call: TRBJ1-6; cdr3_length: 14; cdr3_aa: CASSLEHWGSPLHF; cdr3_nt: TGTGCCAGCAGCTTGGAGCATTGGGGTTCACCCCTCCACTTT
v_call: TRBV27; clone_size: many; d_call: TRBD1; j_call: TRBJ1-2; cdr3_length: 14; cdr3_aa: CASSRTGAPYGYTF; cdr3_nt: TGTGCCAGCAGTCGGACAGGAGCCCCCTATGGCTACACCTTC
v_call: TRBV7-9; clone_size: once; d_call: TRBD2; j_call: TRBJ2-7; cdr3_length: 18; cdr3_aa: CASSRMGGTSGPPYEQYF; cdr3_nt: TGTGCCAGCAGCCGTATGGGGGGGACTAGCGGACCCCCCTACGAGCAGTACTTC
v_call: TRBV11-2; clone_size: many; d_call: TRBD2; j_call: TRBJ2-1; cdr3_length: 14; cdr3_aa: CASSLGSGNNEQFF; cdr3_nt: TGTGCCAGCAGCTTAGGGAGCGGGAACAATGAGCAGTTCTTC
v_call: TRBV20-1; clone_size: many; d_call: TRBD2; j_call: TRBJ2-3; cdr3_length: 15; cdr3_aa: CSARGISGKTDTQYF; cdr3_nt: TGCAGTGCTAGAGGGATAAGCGGGAAGACAGATACGCAGTATTTT
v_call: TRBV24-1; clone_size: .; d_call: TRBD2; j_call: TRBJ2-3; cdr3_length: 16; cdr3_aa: CAASDELAGDTDTQYF; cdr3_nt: TGTGCCGCCAGTGATGAACTAGCGGGAGACACAGATACGCAGTATTTT
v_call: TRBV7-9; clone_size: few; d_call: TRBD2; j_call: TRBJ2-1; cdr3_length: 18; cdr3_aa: CASSRRGDYQNSYNEQFF; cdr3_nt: TGTGCCAGCAGCCGCCGGGGGGACTACCAAAACTCCTACAATGAGCAGTTCTTC